The 32 T cell receptor beta chains below were found in one sample sequenced in a study of cytomegalovirus exposure and HLA in healthy donors (dated 2017 in TCRdb). The method behind the library was the immunoSEQ multiplex PCR assay. Held by TCRdb, this immuneACCESS table contains in-frame sequences only and omits some clones. Under half of the omission traces to an unresolved V gene where checked; the cause of the rest is unknown. A total of 150,000 to 200,000 clones appear in this sample, about 86% of them only once. 2.5% to 3% of the sample lies in the top ten. The sample was PBMCs. Every receptor here comes from a woman between 18 and 29 years old in good health and CMV-seropositive.

The chain employs TRBV4-1 and TRBJ1-3; TRBD1 agrees at 7 bases. In germline, CDR1 is MGHRA, CDR2 YSYEKL. The CDR3 totals 16 residues. J gave up 3 bases and V 3 bases, and 8 bases lay outside the gene matches. The CDR3 region has the DNA TGCGCCAGCAGCCACCGAGGAGACAGGGATGGAAACACCATATATTTT. This sequence encodes CASSHRGDRDGNTIYF.

The gene calls are TRBV7-9 and TRBJ2-1; the D gene is possibly TRBD2 (6 bases). There are 16 residues in the CDR3. Per the germline V gene, CDR1 is SEHNR and CDR2 is FQNEAQ (reference sequence). Trimming took off 4 bases at V and 8 bases at J, with 21 bases between the two ends. The CDR3 DNA sequence: TGTGCCAGCAGCTCACTCCTGGTAGGAGGGTCGGATGAGCAGTTCTTC. This codes for CASSSLLVGGSDEQFF.

V is TRBV18 and J is TRBJ2-3, with 8 bases aligning to TRBD1. The germline gives CDR1 KGHSH, CDR2 LQKENI. The CDR3 spans 16 residues. The junction had 12 bases not matched to a gene; V was cut back by 4 bases and J by 6 bases. The CDR3 here is CASSHRDRLITDTQYF. The CDR3 DNA is TGTGCCAGCTCACACCGGGACAGGTTAATTACCGATACGCAGTATTTT.

The chain joins TRBV11-3 to TRBJ1-1, with 8 bases fitting TRBD1. This CDR3 has 13 residues. J lost 10 bases, V lost 3 bases, and 7 bases had no gene match. Germline values: CDR1 SGHNT, CDR2 YENEEA. The CDR3: CASSLDRVSGAFF. CDR3 in DNA: TGTGCCAGCAGCTTGGACAGGGTATCAGGAGCTTTCTTT.

The J gene is TRBJ2-6, the V gene TRBV10-2; 9 bases are shared with TRBD1. CDR3 length: 21 amino acids. The V gene end was trimmed by 1 base and the J gene end by 2 bases; junction bases not matched to a gene: 15. CDR1 WSHSY and CDR2 SAAADI come from the germline V gene. The CDR3 nucleotides read TGCGCCAGCAGTGAGTTAAGCTGGCCGGGACAGGGTAACCCTGGGGCCAACGTCCTGACTTTC. This codes for CASSELSWPGQGNPGANVLTF.

The V and J genes are TRBV9 and TRBJ2-7, with 7 bases matching TRBD2. After removal of 3 bases from V and 4 bases from J, the junction contained 7 bases not matched to a gene. Germline V gene lookup returns CDR1 SGDLS and CDR2 YYNGEE. This CDR3 comprises 14 residues. CDR3 sequence (DNA): TGTGCCAGCAGCGCGGAACTAGCGACTTACGAGCAGTACTTC. Protein product: CASSAELATYEQYF.

This sequence joins TRBV19 and TRBJ1-2; D remains ambiguous. The length of the CDR3 is 11 residues. Germline CDR1 LNHDA, CDR2 SQIVND (reference sequence). Trimming stripped 11 bases from V and 4 bases from J, with 11 bases between. The CDR3 sequence: CAGQSLYGYTF. The CDR3 DNA reads as TGTGCCGGGCAGAGTCTCTATGGCTACACCTTC.

V usage is TRBV27 and J usage is TRBJ2-3; no clear D. Germline V CDR1 and CDR2: MNHEY, SMNVEV (reference sequence). V was clipped by 6 bases and J by 6 bases, with 19 bases between them. The length of the CDR3 is 15 residues. This chain's CDR3 is CASSPRGGRRDTQYF. DNA of the CDR3: TGTGCCAGCAGCCCTCGTGGTGGGCGAAGGGATACGCAGTATTTT.

This clone showed up just a few times. V and J are TRBV2 and TRBJ1-2; no reliable D call. Germline CDR1 and CDR2: SNHLY and FYNNEI. Trimming left V 4 bases short and J 4 bases short, with 13 bases between. The CDR3 runs to 14 residues. The CDR3 DNA is TGTGCCAGCAGTGGTGGTATGAGGATCTATGGCTACACCTTC. This encodes CASSGGMRIYGYTF. Looking up the rest from reference TRBV2 and TRBJ1-2 gives the full variable domain: EPEVTQTPSHQVTQMGQEVILRCVPISNHLYFYWYRQILGQKVEFLVSFYNNEISEKSEIFDDQFSVERPDGSNFTLKIRSTKLEDSAMYFCASSGGMRIYGYTFGSGTRLTVV.

This sequence joins TRBV7-6 and TRBJ2-7; D is unclear. Germline-derived CDR1 and CDR2 are SGHVS and FNYEAQ. The V end was cut by 1 base, the J end by 1 base, with 5 bases between. There are 13 residues in the CDR3. Here the CDR3 reads CASSLGPSYEQYF. CDR3 DNA: TGTGCCAGCAGCTTAGGTCCGTCCTACGAGCAGTACTTC.

This clone was detected a few times. This chain uses TRBV7-2 with TRBJ1-2, with D maybe TRBD1 (6 bases). This CDR3 region has 17 residues. Germline assignment: CDR1 SGHTA and CDR2 FQGNSA. The V and J ends lost 5 bases and 2 bases respectively, with 21 bases between them. The CDR3 here is CASSLTGTNWANYGYTF. The DNA of the CDR3 is TGTGCCAGCAGCCTTACCGGGACAAACTGGGCCAACTATGGCTACACCTTC.

As to this clone: Within the sample, other DNA sequences also encode this same CDR3. The chain combines TRBV6-4 with TRBJ1-1; D might be TRBD1 (6 bases). This CDR3 region has 13 residues. Germline loops: CDR1 MRHNA, CDR2 SNTAGT. Between the trimmed V and J ends, which lost 3 bases and 1 base, there was a span of 6 bases. CDR3 sequence: CASSETGNTEAFF. CDR3 DNA sequence: TGTGCCAGCAGTGAGACAGGGAACACTGAAGCTTTCTTT.

The V gene is TRBV2, the J gene TRBJ2-3; D is perhaps TRBD2 (6 bases). The CDR3 contains 15 residues. CDR1 SNHLY and CDR2 FYNNEI come from the germline V gene. Trimming pared 6 bases from V and 4 bases from J, leaving 17 bases between. The CDR3: CASRTFRGKADTQYF. The CDR3 DNA is TGTGCCAGCAGGACGTTTCGGGGGAAGGCAGATACGCAGTATTTT.

V usage is TRBV11-3 and J usage is TRBJ2-1; 8 bases are a match to TRBD1. CDR3 length: 16 residues. Germline CDR1 SGHNT, CDR2 YENEEA. The V segment lost 5 bases and the J segment 6 bases; nucleotides outside the gene matches: 12. The CDR3 DNA sequence: TGTGCCAGCAGCCCCAGACAGGGGCAGGGTGCCAATGAGCAGTTCTTC. Its protein product is CASSPRQGQGANEQFF.

The chain joins TRBV2 to TRBJ2-6, with TRBD1 matching 9 bases. Germline CDR1 and CDR2: SNHLY and FYNNEI. V was pared by 1 base and J by 2 bases, with 12 bases of the junction left unmatched. There are 20 residues in the CDR3. CDR3 residues: CASSEGEGTGNFAGANVLTF. The CDR3 nucleotides are TGTGCCAGCAGTGAAGGGGAGGGGACAGGGAACTTCGCTGGGGCCAACGTCCTGACTTTC.

The rearrangement uses TRBV6-6 and TRBJ1-5; 8 positions agree with TRBD1. Germline-derived CDR1 and CDR2 are MNHNY and SVGAGI (reference sequence). The CDR3 runs to 16 residues. V dropped 2 bases and J dropped 0; count of bases not matched to a gene: 3. The CDR3 coding sequence is TGTGCCAGCAGTTACGGGACAGGCGATAGCAATCAGCCCCAGCATTTT. Encoded protein: CASSYGTGDSNQPQHF.

In DNA, the CDR3 is TGTGCCAGCAGCCCCCGCCCTCTAGCGGGGGAACACACAGATACGCAGTATTTT. Its translation: CASSPRPLAGEHTDTQYF. The chain recombines TRBV7-8 with TRBJ2-3; 10 bases line up with TRBD2. Germline V gene lookup returns CDR1 SGHVS and CDR2 FQNEAQ. This CDR3 spans 18 amino acids. V was pared by 5 bases and J by 2 bases, with 13 bases of the junction left unmatched.

This chain links TRBV19 with TRBJ2-7; D might be TRBD2 (7 bases). The CDR3 runs to 13 residues. Germline V gives CDR1 LNHDA, CDR2 SQIVND (reference sequence). Trimming took 5 bases from V and 1 from J, leaving 9 bases between them. Written as DNA, the CDR3 is TGTGCCAGTAGTGGGAGGGGGTCCTACGAGCAGTACTTC. Its protein is CASSGRGSYEQYF.

V and J are TRBV4-1 and TRBJ2-7; 10 nucleotides line up with TRBD2. V trimming: 3 bases; J trimming: 2 bases; junction bases outside the gene matches: 4. Germline CDR1 is MGHRA and CDR2 is YSYEKL. The CDR3 covers 15 residues. The CDR3 region is CASSQPAGGPYEQYF. For the CDR3, the DNA is TGCGCCAGCAGCCAGCCAGCGGGGGGGCCCTACGAGCAGTACTTC.

The chain is built from TRBV18 and TRBJ2-7; no clear D gene. CDR1 KGHSH and CDR2 LQKENI come from the germline V gene. Between the trimmed V and J ends, which lost 5 bases and 6 bases, there was a span of 17 bases. The CDR3 is 14 amino acids. For the CDR3, the DNA is TGTGCCAGCTCAGACGGCTACCCCCGCGGCGAGCAGTACTTC. Translating it yields CASSDGYPRGEQYF.

This clone was recorded a few times. The chain employs TRBV5-1 and TRBJ1-1; 7 nucleotides agree with TRBD1. The CDR3 runs 15 residues. Germline assignment: CDR1 SGHRS and CDR2 YFSETQ. V gave up 3 bases and J gave up 1 base; unmatched junction bases: 6. CDR3 sequence (DNA): TGCGCCAGCAGCTCGAGGGGACAGCAGAACACTGAAGCTTTCTTT. It is translated as CASSSRGQQNTEAFF.

V gene TRBV5-4 combines with J gene TRBJ2-1; D not resolved. Germline-derived CDR1 and CDR2 are SGHNT and YYREEE (reference sequence). This CDR3 has 12 amino acids. V was cut by 0 bases and J by 7 bases, with 5 bases left in between. In DNA form, the CDR3 reads TGTGCCAGCAGCTTGGTCCTAAATGAGCAGTTCTTC. Translating gives CASSLVLNEQFF.

The chain has TRBV5-8 and TRBJ2-3, with 8 bases lining up with TRBD2. The CDR3 extends over 16 amino acids. Germline V gene data show CDR1 as SGHTS and CDR2 as YDEGEE. With 4 bases clipped from V and 3 bases from J, the junction kept 10 bases outside the gene matches. CDR3 region: CASSPLAGMKTDTQYF. In DNA, the CDR3 is TGTGCCAGCAGCCCATTAGCGGGGATGAAGACAGATACGCAGTATTTT. The whole variable domain, filled in from reference TRBV5-8 and TRBJ2-3, reads EAGVTQSPTHLIKTRGQQATLRCSPISGHTSVYWYQQALGLGLQFLLWYDEGEERNRGNFPPRFSGRQFPNYSSELNVNALELEDSALYLCASSPLAGMKTDTQYFGPGTRLTVL.

The chain carries TRBV2 and TRBJ2-3, with a possible D match to TRBD1 (5 bases). CDR1 is SNHLY, CDR2 FYNNEI, per germline. Trimming pared 9 bases from V and 9 bases from J, leaving 19 bases between. The CDR3 is 13 residues long. DNA of the CDR3: TGTGCCAGGCAGGGCGGAGAGATTCAGACGCAGTATTTT. Protein sequence: CARQGGEIQTQYF.

The chain carries TRBV6-5 and TRBJ1-1, with 7 bases fitting TRBD1. The V gene's germline CDR1 is MNHEY and CDR2 SVGAGI. CDR3 length equals 13 residues. Trimming took 0 bases from V and 8 from J; bases not matched to a gene: 3. Here the CDR3 reads CASSYSGDSEAFF. CDR3 nucleotides: TGTGCCAGCAGTTACTCCGGGGACAGCGAAGCTTTCTTT.

The V and J genes are TRBV2 and TRBJ1-4; 7 bases match TRBD1. Trimming removed 4 bases from V and 6 bases from J; junction bases left unmatched: 5. Germline loops: CDR1 SNHLY, CDR2 FYNNEI. CDR3 size: 14 residues. The CDR3 spells CASSGRQGYEKLFF. The CDR3 bases are TGTGCCAGCAGTGGTCGACAGGGTTATGAAAAACTGTTTTTT.

The V and J genes are TRBV6-1 and TRBJ1-4; D unresolved. The CDR3 is 13 residues long. The germline gives CDR1 MNHNS, CDR2 SASEGT. V was pared by 6 bases and J by 8 bases, with 13 bases between. For the CDR3, the DNA is TGTGCCAGCAGGAGGCAGCGGGGAGAAAAACTGTTTTTT. Protein product: CASRRQRGEKLFF.

The chain recombines TRBV29-1 with TRBJ2-1; TRBD1 might be the D (5 bases). V lost 7 bases and J lost 10, with 23 bases in between. The germline V gene has CDR1 SQVTM and CDR2 ANQGSEA. The CDR3 is 14 amino acids. The DNA of the CDR3 is TGCAGCGCCCAAAGCGAGGTGGGGCTTTGGGAGCAGTTCTTC. Its translation: CSAQSEVGLWEQFF.

The chain recombines TRBV5-1 with TRBJ2-3, with TRBD2 matching 8 bases. The CDR3 loop spans 16 amino acids. From germline, CDR1 is SGHRS and CDR2 YFSETQ. V lost 3 bases to trimming and J lost 4 bases; unmatched junction nucleotides: 10. In nucleotides, the CDR3 is TGCGCCAGCAGCTGGAAGGTGGCGGGGGGAGCAGATACGCAGTATTTT. It is translated as CASSWKVAGGADTQYF.

The chain employs TRBV5-6 and TRBJ1-5, with 9 bases fitting TRBD1. Germline trimming cut 1 base from V and 5 bases from J; bases unmatched to any gene: 7. Germline CDR1 is SGHDT and CDR2 is YYEEEE. The CDR3 extends over 16 amino acids. This chain's CDR3 is CASSLSGQGVYQPQHF. The CDR3 nucleotides are TGTGCCAGCAGCTTGTCGGGACAGGGTGTATATCAGCCCCAGCATTTT.

This clone was found once. The chain joins TRBV7-6 to TRBJ2-1; 8 bases map to TRBD2. Germline V CDR1 and CDR2: SGHVS, FNYEAQ. J gave up 4 bases and V 4 bases, and 6 bases lay outside the gene matches. This CDR3 spans 15 amino acids. For the CDR3, the DNA is TGTGCCAGCAGCTCCGGGATAGCGGGGTACAATGAGCAGTTCTTC. It is translated as CASSSGIAGYNEQFF.

The CDR3 nucleotides read TGTGCCAGTAGTATAGCAGGACTAGCGGGGGGAAGAGATACGCAGTATTTT. Its translation is CASSIAGLAGGRDTQYF. This chain links TRBV19 with TRBJ2-3; 14 bases align to TRBD2. The J segment lost 5 bases and the V segment lost 1 base, leaving 5 bases of the junction unmatched. Germline-derived CDR1 and CDR2 are LNHDA and SQIVND (reference sequence). This CDR3 region has 17 residues.